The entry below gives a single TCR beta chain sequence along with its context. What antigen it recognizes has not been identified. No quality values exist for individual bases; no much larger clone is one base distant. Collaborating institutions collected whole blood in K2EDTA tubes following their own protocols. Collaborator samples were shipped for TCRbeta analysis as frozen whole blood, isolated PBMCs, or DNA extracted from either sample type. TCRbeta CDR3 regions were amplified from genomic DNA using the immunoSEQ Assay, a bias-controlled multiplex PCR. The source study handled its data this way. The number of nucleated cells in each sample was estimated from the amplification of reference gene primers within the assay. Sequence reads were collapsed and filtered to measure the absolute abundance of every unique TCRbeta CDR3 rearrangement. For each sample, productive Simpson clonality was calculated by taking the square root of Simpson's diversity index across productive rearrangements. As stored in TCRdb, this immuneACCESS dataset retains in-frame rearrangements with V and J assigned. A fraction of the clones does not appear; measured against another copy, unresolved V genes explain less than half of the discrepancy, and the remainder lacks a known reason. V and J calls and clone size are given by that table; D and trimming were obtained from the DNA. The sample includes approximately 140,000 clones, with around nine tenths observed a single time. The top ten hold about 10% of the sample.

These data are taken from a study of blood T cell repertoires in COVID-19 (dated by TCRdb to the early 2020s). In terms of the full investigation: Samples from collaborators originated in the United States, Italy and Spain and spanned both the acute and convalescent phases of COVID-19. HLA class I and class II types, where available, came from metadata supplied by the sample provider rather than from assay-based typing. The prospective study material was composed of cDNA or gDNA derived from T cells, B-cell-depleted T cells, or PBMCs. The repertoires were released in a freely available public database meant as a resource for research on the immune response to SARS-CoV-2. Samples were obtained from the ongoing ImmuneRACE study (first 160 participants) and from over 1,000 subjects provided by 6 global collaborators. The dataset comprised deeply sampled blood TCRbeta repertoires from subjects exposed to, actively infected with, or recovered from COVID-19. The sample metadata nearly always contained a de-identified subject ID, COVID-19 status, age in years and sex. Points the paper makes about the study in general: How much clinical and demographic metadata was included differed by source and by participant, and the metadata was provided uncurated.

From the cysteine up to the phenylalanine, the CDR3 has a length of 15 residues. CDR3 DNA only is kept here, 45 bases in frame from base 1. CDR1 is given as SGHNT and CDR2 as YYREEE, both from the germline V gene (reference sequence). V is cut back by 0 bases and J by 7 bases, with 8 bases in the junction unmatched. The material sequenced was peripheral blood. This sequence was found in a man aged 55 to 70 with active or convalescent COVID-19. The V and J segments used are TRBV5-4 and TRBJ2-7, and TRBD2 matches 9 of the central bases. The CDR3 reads CASSLEGLASKEQYF. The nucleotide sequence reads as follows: TGTGCCAGCAGCTTGGAAGGACTAGCGTCCAAGGAGCAGTACTTC.